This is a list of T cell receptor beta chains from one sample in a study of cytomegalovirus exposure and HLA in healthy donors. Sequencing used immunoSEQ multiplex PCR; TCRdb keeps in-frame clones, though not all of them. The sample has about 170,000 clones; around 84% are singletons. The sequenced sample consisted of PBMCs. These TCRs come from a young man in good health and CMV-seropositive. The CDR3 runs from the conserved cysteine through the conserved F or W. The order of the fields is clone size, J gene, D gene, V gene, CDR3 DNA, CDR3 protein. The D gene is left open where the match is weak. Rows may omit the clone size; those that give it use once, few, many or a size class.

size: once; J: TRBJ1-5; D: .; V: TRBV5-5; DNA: TGTGCCAGCAGCGCGCGAACAGGGACGAATCAGCCCCAGCATTTT; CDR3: CASSARTGTNQPQHF
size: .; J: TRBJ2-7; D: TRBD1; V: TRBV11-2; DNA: TGTGCCAGCAGCTTAACAGGGGGCAACTACGAGCAGTACTTC; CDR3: CASSLTGGNYEQYF
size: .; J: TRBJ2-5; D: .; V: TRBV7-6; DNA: TGTGCCAGCACGTCCTTTGCGGGGGAGACCCAGTACTTC; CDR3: CASTSFAGETQYF
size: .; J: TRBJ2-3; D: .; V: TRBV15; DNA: TGTGCCACCAGCAGAGAAGGAGGACTGAGCACAGATACGCAGTATTTT; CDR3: CATSREGGLSTDTQYF
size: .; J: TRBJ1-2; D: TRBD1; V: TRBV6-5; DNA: TGTGCCAGCAGTAGACAGGGGGAATATGGCTACACCTTC; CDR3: CASSRQGEYGYTF
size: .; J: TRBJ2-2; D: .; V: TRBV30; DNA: TGTGCCTGGACCGTTACAGGGTGGGCCGGGGAGCTGTTTTTT; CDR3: CAWTVTGWAGELFF
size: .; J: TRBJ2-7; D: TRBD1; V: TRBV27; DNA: TGTGCCAGCAGTTTAAAACCACCCTTCCTGTCCCTTGGACAGGGGACCTACGAGCAGTACTTC; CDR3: CASSLKPPFLSLGQGTYEQYF
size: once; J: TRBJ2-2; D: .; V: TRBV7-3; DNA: TGTGCCAGCAGCTTAAATGTCGCCGGGGAGCTGTTTTTT; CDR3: CASSLNVAGELFF
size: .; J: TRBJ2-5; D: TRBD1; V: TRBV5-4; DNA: TGTGCCAGCAGCTGGGGACAGGGCCAGGAGACCCAGTACTTC; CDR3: CASSWGQGQETQYF
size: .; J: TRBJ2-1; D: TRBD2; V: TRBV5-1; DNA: TGCGCCAGCAGCTTGGATAGCGGGGGGGCCTGGGAGCAGTTCTTC; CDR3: CASSLDSGGAWEQFF